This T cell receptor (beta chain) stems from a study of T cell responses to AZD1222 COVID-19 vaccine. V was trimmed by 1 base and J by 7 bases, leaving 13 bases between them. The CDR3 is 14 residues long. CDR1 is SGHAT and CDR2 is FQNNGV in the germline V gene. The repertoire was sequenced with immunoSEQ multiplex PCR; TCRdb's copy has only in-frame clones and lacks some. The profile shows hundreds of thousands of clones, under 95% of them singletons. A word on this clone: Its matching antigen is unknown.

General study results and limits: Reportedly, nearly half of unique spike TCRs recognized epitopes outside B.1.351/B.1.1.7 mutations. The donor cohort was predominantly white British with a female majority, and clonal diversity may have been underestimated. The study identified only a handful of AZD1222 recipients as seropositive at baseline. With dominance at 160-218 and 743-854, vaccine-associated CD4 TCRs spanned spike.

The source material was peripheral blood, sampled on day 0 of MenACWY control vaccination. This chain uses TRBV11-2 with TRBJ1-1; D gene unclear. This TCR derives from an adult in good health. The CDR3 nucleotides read TGTGCCAGCAGCTTAGGGACCGCATCAATTGAAGCTTTCTTT. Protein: CASSLGTASIEAFF.